This T cell receptor (beta chain) is from a study of blood T cell repertoires in COVID-19. The CDR3 has 17 amino acids. The V gene's germline CDR1 is ENHRY and CDR2 SYGVKD. The V end was cut by 6 bases, the J end by 2 bases, with 21 bases between. Here immunoSEQ multiplex PCR was the method, and the copy in TCRdb shows in-frame clones only, minus some. Among approximately 300,000 clones listed, under 90% were seen once. J is TRBJ2-3 and V is TRBV10-3; possible D gene TRBD1, 6 bases. This TCR was recovered from a woman aged 18-29 years who had recovered from COVID-19. The sequencing input was PBMCs or T cells enriched from blood (not recorded which). This CDR3 reads CAISSLVGASDTDTQYF. The CDR3 bases are TGTGCCATCAGCAGCCTCGTGGGGGCGTCGGACACAGATACGCAGTATTTT.